The next 25 T cell receptor beta chains were all read from a single sample in a study of T-cell reconstitution after alpha-beta-depleted transplantation in children. For TCRbeta, the library was prepared with unique molecular identifiers. TCRdb reanalysed the PCR reads using MiXCR and keeps one entry per CDR3 protein. This table has 80,000 to 95,000 distinct CDR3 sequences, more than 7% appearing once. Sequencing was performed on PBMCs from the stem cell graft donor, taken from the stem cell graft. The source of these receptors is a human donor who donated a stem cell graft to a child with congenital amegakaryocytic thrombocytopenia.

Ten or more counts support this clonotype. The chain recombines TRBV19 with TRBJ2-4; D call uncertain. CDR1 and CDR2 from the germline V gene are LNHDA and SQIVND (reference sequence). CDR3 length: 15 amino acids. With 1 base removed from V and 6 bases from J, the gap between germline ends came to 13 bases. CDR3 amino acids: CASSIGAASSNIQYF. Written as DNA, the CDR3 is TGTGCCAGTAGTATAGGAGCAGCAAGTTCAAACATTCAGTACTTC.

This clonotype was counted at least ten times. This sequence joins TRBV11-1 and TRBJ2-3, with TRBD2 identical over 10 bases. This CDR3 region has 16 residues. From germline, CDR1 is SGHAT and CDR2 FQDESV (reference sequence). V lost 5 bases and J lost 1; bases outside the gene matches: 6. In DNA, the CDR3 is TGTGCCAGCAGCGCCCCGCTAGCGGGAGGCACAGATACGCAGTATTTT. It specifies CASSAPLAGGTDTQYF.

The sample holds many counts of this clonotype. The rearrangement uses TRBV5-1 and TRBJ2-2; 7 nucleotides match TRBD2. Trimming at V came to 2 bases and at J to 6 bases, leaving 7 bases not matched to a gene. CDR3 length: 15 residues. CDR1 and CDR2 from the germline V gene are SGHRS and YFSETQ. CDR3 in amino acids: CASSFGTGGAGELFF. CDR3 coding DNA: TGCGCCAGCAGCTTCGGGACGGGAGGAGCCGGGGAGCTGTTTTTT.

This clonotype was seen more than once but under ten times. The rearrangement links TRBV9 to TRBJ2-1, with D maybe TRBD2 (6 bases). Trimming took 2 bases from V and 1 from J, leaving 10 bases between them. Germline values: CDR1 SGDLS, CDR2 YYNGEE. The CDR3 totals 15 residues. The CDR3 region has the DNA TGTGCCAGCAGCGTTTCGCGGGAATCCTACAATGAGCAGTTCTTC. It translates to CASSVSRESYNEQFF. The variable domain in full, with the rest retrieved from reference TRBV9 and TRBJ2-1, is DSGVTQTPKHLITATGQRVTLRCSPRSGDLSVYWYQQSLDQGLQFLIQYYNGEERAKGNILERFSAQQFPDLHSELNLSSLELGDSALYFCASSVSRESYNEQFFGPGTRLTVL.

This clonotype was detected ten times or more. The genes are TRBV7-3 and TRBJ2-3; possibly TRBD2 for D (5 bases). Trimming removed 5 bases from V and 1 base from J, with 13 bases in between. Looked up from germline, CDR1 is SGHTA and CDR2 is FQGTGA. The CDR3 is 15 amino acids. Here the CDR3 reads CASSRGSIGTDTQYF. CDR3 nucleotides: TGTGCCAGCAGCCGCGGGTCGATCGGCACAGATACGCAGTATTTT.

This clonotype was counted at least ten times. V is TRBV20-1 and J is TRBJ2-7; D uncertain. Trimming took off 6 bases at V and 0 bases at J, with 18 bases between the two ends. This CDR3 spans 15 amino acids. The V gene's germline CDR1 is DFQATT and CDR2 SNEGSKA (reference sequence). The CDR3: CSAPLSWRSSYEQYF. The CDR3 DNA is TGCAGTGCCCCCCTGTCGTGGCGCAGCTCCTACGAGCAGTACTTC.

This clonotype was seen at least ten times. The genes are TRBV4-3 and TRBJ1-2, with 9 bases fitting TRBD1. Per germline, CDR1 LGHNA and CDR2 YSLEER. The CDR3 covers 16 residues. The J segment lost 8 bases and the V segment lost 5 bases, leaving 15 bases of the junction unmatched. Written as DNA, the CDR3 is TGCGCCAGCAGCTTTGTCCCGGGACAGGGAAAGGAGGGCTACACCTTC. The encoded protein is CASSFVPGQGKEGYTF.

This clonotype was recorded at least ten times. V is TRBV20-1 and J is TRBJ1-1; D possibly corresponds to TRBD1 (5 bases). The V gene's germline CDR1 is DFQATT and CDR2 SNEGSKA (reference sequence). Deletions cut 2 bases from V and 7 bases from J, with 17 bases between. The CDR3 runs 14 residues. This CDR3 reads CSARPSLLGDEAFF. The DNA for the CDR3 is TGCAGTGCTAGACCCTCTCTCCTGGGGGATGAAGCTTTCTTT.

This clonotype was recorded at least ten times. The V and J genes are TRBV4-2 and TRBJ1-4; 9 nucleotides agree with TRBD1. Trimming at V came to 4 bases and at J to 5 bases, leaving 2 bases not matched to a gene. The CDR3 is 14 residues long. CDR1 is LGHNA and CDR2 is YNFKEQ in the germline V gene. For the CDR3, the DNA is TGTGCCAGCAGCCTAGGGACAGGGAATGAAAAACTGTTTTTT. Amino acids: CASSLGTGNEKLFF.

This clonotype was counted many times. This chain connects TRBV7-6 to TRBJ2-6; D unresolved. Germline lookup yields CDR1 SGHVS and CDR2 FNYEAQ. V was cut by 1 base and J by 2 bases, with 3 bases left in between. The CDR3 length is 14 residues. The CDR3 DNA sequence: TGTGCCAGCAGCTTAGAGCCTGGGGCCAACGTCCTGACTTTC. This codes for CASSLEPGANVLTF.

The sample holds many counts of this clonotype. The chain uses TRBV6-1 and TRBJ2-3, with 8 bases aligning to TRBD1. V shed 8 bases, J shed 4 bases, and the junction held 5 bases outside the gene matches. Germline lookup yields CDR1 MNHNS and CDR2 SASEGT. The CDR3 is made up of 13 amino acids. The CDR3 DNA reads as TGTGCCAGCCAGGACAGGGATTCAGATACGCAGTATTTT. Residues: CASQDRDSDTQYF.

This clonotype was recorded at least ten times. CDR3: CASSLEGIYEQYF. CDR3 nucleotides: TGCGCCAGCAGCCTAGAGGGTATTTACGAGCAGTACTTC. The rearrangement links TRBV4-1 to TRBJ2-7; possible D gene TRBD2, 5 bases. The CDR3 contains 13 residues. The germline V and J ends were trimmed by 4 bases and 4 bases, with 11 bases remaining between them. Germline V gene sequence: CDR1 MGHRA, CDR2 YSYEKL.

This clonotype was observed a handful of times. This chain joins TRBV5-1 and TRBJ2-1; TRBD1 might be the D (6 bases). Germline CDR1 SGHRS, CDR2 YFSETQ. This CDR3 comprises 15 residues. V lost 5 bases, J lost 5 bases, and 17 bases lay in between. The CDR3 region has the DNA TGCGCCAGCAGAAACGGAAAGGGGGTGGACAATGAGCAGTTCTTC. This codes for CASRNGKGVDNEQFF.

This clonotype was counted ten times or more. V gene TRBV10-3 combines with J gene TRBJ2-1, with 9 bases lining up with TRBD1. The germline CDR1 and CDR2 sequences are ENHRY and SYGVKD. The CDR3 loop spans 16 amino acids. V lost 7 bases, J lost 2 bases, and 9 bases stayed unmatched. CDR3: CAIKGTGLPTYNEQFF. In DNA form, the CDR3 reads TGTGCCATCAAGGGGACAGGGCTCCCTACCTACAATGAGCAGTTCTTC.

This clonotype was picked up many times. The chain joins TRBV20-1 to TRBJ1-6; no clear D gene. CDR1 is DFQATT and CDR2 is SNEGSKA in the germline V gene (reference sequence). This CDR3 is 15 amino acids long. The germline V and J ends were trimmed by 6 bases and 10 bases, with 22 bases remaining between them. CDR3 region: CSAPDRGSPWSPLHF. The CDR3 DNA sequence: TGCAGTGCACCGGACCGAGGGAGTCCTTGGTCACCCCTCCACTTT.

This clonotype was detected ten times or more. This sequence joins TRBV4-2 and TRBJ2-1, with 9 bases identical to TRBD2. Germline V gene lookup returns CDR1 LGHNA and CDR2 YNFKEQ. Trimming cost V 3 bases and J 4 bases; bases outside gene matches: 16. The CDR3 is 19 residues long. Here the CDR3 DNA reads TGTGCCAGCAGCCATAAACGGACTAGCGTCGTCGGCGGATACAATGAGCAGTTCTTC. Translation gives CASSHKRTSVVGGYNEQFF.

This clonotype has a count of ten or more. The chain uses TRBV10-3 and TRBJ2-7; no clear D. Germline CDR1 is ENHRY and CDR2 is SYGVKD. This CDR3 is 14 amino acids long. The V end was cut by 7 bases, the J end by 0 bases, with 13 bases between. The CDR3 sequence is CAITSEVDSYEQYF. DNA for the CDR3: TGTGCCATCACCTCCGAGGTGGACTCCTACGAGCAGTACTTC.

This clonotype was picked up many times. The chain employs TRBV6-5 and TRBJ1-1; D perhaps matches TRBD1 (5 bases). Between the trimmed V and J ends, which lost 3 bases and 4 bases, there was a span of 12 bases. The CDR3 is 14 amino acids. Germline V CDR1 and CDR2: MNHEY, SVGAGI. In DNA, the CDR3 is TGTGCCAGCAGTTATGGCAGGGAGGGCACTGAAGCTTTCTTT. Translating it yields CASSYGREGTEAFF.

This clonotype is a singleton in its sample. This may be a read error: a much more frequent sequence differs by one nucleotide. The V and J genes are TRBV2 and TRBJ1-6; no clear D gene. The CDR3 contains 13 residues. V was pared by 3 bases and J by 5 bases, with 5 bases between. The germline V gene encodes CDR1 SNHLY and CDR2 FYNNEI. CDR3 DNA sequence: TGTGCCAGCAGTGAGGAGGATAATTCACCCCTCCACTTT. Its protein is CASSEEDNSPLHF.

This clonotype was counted at least ten times. The chain combines TRBV7-9 with TRBJ1-2; 7 bases match TRBD1. Trimming removed 6 bases from V and 4 bases from J; junction bases left unmatched: 8. Germline CDR1 and CDR2: SEHNR and FQNEAQ (reference sequence). The CDR3 is 14 amino acids. For the CDR3, the DNA is TGTGCCAGCAGACCTGACAGGGCGGGCTATGGCTACACCTTC. Translating it yields CASRPDRAGYGYTF.

At least ten counts were recorded for this clonotype. The chain employs TRBV24-1 and TRBJ2-2; a weak D match, TRBD2 (6 bases). The CDR3 loop spans 12 amino acids. V dropped 9 bases and J dropped 5 bases, with 9 bases sitting between them. Germline CDR1 and CDR2: KGHDR and SFDVKD. The CDR3 sequence is CATGRETGELFF. In nucleotides, the CDR3 is TGTGCCACCGGACGGGAGACCGGGGAGCTGTTTTTT.

This clonotype was detected many times. The gene calls are TRBV30 and TRBJ2-1; D is possibly TRBD1 (6 bases). Trimming left V 1 base short and J 8 bases short, with 18 bases between. CDR1 is GTSNPN, CDR2 SVGIG, per germline (reference sequence). This CDR3 has 15 amino acids. The CDR3 nucleotides are TGTGCCTGGAGTGGGACCCCAACAGGGTACTATGAGCAGTTCTTC. It specifies CAWSGTPTGYYEQFF.

The chain has TRBV20-1 and TRBJ2-7, with no clear D. Trimming took 7 bases from V and 2 from J, leaving 15 bases between them. This CDR3 comprises 13 residues. Germline-derived CDR1 and CDR2 are DFQATT and SNEGSKA (reference sequence). The CDR3 region is CSGGIHLTYEQYF. CDR3 nucleotides: TGCAGTGGTGGTATCCACCTTACCTACGAGCAGTACTTC.

The chain links TRBV24-1 to TRBJ2-3; D may correspond to TRBD1 or TRBD2 (5 bases each). Trimming took off 7 bases at V and 2 bases at J, with 15 bases between the two ends. The V gene's germline CDR1 is KGHDR and CDR2 SFDVKD. The CDR3 loop spans 15 amino acids. The CDR3 DNA sequence: TGTGCCACCAGCAACGAGGGGTCACCCACAGATACGCAGTATTTT. Protein product: CATSNEGSPTDTQYF.

This clonotype was counted many times. V is TRBV15 and J is TRBJ1-5; 9 bases are shared with TRBD1. Trimming removed 0 bases from V and 12 bases from J; junction bases left unmatched: 6. CDR1 and CDR2 (germline): LNHNV, YYDKDF (reference sequence). The CDR3 runs to 14 residues. CDR3 nucleotides: TGTGCCACCAGCAGAGAGGGACAGGGAGGATACCAGCATTTT. It is translated as CATSREGQGGYQHF.